This TCR beta chain came from a study of CD8+CD57+ T cells in acquired aplastic anemia. Study-wide background: Sequencing produced an average of about 10 million reads per healthy donor for CD4+ cells.

Study results and limitations: The study identified around 28 CD8+ CDR3 sequences shared by patients and controls.

Of note for this clonotype: As yet, its antigen is unknown.

The V gene's germline CDR1 is SQVTM and CDR2 ANQGSEA. V shed 7 bases and J shed 6 bases, with 15 bases lying between them. This CDR3 has 12 amino acids. Genomic DNA, serving as template, underwent TCR beta VDJ and CDR3 profiling. TCRdb re-analysed the reads in MiXCR, keeping a single row per CDR3 protein. The data contain over 100,000 distinct CDR3 sequences, 41% of them singletons. This receptor was identified in a human donor in good health, serving as a control. Sequenced sample: sorted CD4+, CD8+, or CD8+CD57+ T cells (not recorded which) from PBMCs. J is TRBJ1-2 and V is TRBV29-1, with D unclear. The CDR3, as DNA: TGCAGCGGTGACTCGAGTTCGGATGGCTACACCTTC. Translating it yields CSGDSSSDGYTF.